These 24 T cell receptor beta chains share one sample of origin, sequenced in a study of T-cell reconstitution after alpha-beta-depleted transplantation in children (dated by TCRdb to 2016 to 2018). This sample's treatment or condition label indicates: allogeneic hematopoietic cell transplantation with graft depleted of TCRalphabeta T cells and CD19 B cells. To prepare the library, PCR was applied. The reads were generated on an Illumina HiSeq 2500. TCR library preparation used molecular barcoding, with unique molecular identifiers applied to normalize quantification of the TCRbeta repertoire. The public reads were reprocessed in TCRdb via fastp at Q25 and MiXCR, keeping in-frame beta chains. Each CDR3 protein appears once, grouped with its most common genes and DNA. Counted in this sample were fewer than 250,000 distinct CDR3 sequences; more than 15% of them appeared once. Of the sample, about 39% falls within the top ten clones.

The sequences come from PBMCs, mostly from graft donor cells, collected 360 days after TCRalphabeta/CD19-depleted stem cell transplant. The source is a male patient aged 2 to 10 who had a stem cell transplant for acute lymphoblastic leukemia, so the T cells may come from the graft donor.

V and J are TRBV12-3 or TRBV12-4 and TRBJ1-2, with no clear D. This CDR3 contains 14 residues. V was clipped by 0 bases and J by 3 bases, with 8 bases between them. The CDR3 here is CASSLAPADYGYTF. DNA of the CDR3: TGTGCCAGCAGTTTAGCTCCAGCGGACTATGGCTACACCTTC.

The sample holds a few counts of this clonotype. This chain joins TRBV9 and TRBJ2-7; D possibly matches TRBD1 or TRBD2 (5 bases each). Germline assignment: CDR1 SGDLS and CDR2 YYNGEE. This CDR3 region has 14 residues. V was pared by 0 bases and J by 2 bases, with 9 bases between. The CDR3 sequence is CASSVGGSAYEQYF. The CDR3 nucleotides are TGTGCCAGCAGCGTAGGGGGGTCTGCCTACGAGCAGTACTTC.

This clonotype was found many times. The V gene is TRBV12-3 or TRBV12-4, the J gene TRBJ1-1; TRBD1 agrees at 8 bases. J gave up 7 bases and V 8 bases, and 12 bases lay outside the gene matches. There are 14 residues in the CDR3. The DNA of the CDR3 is TGTGCCAGCTGTAGGACAGGGCTGGGCTATGAAGCTTTCTTT. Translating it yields CASCRTGLGYEAFF.

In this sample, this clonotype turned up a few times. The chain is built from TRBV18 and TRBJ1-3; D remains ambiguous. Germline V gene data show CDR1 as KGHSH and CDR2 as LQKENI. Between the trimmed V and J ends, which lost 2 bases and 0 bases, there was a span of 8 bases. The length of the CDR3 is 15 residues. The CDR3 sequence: CASSPTASSGNTIYF. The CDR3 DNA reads TGTGCCAGCTCACCAACGGCCAGCTCTGGAAACACCATATATTTT.

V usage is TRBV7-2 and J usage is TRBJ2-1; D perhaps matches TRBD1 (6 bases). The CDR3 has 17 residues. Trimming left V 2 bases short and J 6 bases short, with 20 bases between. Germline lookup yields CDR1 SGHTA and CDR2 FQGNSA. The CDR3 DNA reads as TGTGCCAGCAGCTTAAGCCTCGACAGGTGGCCCCCCAATGAGCAGTTCTTC. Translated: CASSLSLDRWPPNEQFF.

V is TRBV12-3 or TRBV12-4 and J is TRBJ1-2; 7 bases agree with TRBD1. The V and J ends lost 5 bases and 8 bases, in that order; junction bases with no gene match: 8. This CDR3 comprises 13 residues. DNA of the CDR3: TGTGCCAGCAGTCTGGGACAGTTTCTGGGCTACACCTTC. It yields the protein CASSLGQFLGYTF.

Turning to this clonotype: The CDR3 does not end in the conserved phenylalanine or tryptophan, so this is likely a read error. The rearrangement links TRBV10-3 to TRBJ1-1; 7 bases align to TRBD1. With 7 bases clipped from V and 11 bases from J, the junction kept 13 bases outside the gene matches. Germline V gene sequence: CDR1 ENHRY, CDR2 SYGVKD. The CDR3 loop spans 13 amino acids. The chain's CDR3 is CAIMEQQGGDAFC. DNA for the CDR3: TGTGCCATCATGGAGCAGCAGGGGGGCGATGCTTTCTGT.

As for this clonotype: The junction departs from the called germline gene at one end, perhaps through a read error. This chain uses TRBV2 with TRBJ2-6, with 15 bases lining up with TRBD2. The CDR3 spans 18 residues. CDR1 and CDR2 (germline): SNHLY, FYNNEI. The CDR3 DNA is TGTGCCTGCAGTTGGACTAGCGGGGGGGCCTCTGGGGCCAACGTCCTGACTTTC. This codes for CACSWTSGGASGANVLTF.

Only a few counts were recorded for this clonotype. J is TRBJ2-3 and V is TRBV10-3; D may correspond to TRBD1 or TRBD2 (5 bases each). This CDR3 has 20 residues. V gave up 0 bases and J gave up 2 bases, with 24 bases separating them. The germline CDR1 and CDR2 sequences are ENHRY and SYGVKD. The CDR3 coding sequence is TGTGCCATCAGTGAGTCTAGAGGCCGGAGCGGCAGGGATCACACAGATACGCAGTATTTT. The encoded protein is CAISESRGRSGRDHTDTQYF.

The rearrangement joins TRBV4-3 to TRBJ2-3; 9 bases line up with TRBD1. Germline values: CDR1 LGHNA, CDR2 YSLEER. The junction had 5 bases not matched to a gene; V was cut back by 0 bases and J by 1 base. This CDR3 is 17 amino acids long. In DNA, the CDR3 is TGCGCCAGCAGCCAAGATCTACGGGACAGGGGCACAGATACGCAGTATTTT. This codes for CASSQDLRDRGTDTQYF.

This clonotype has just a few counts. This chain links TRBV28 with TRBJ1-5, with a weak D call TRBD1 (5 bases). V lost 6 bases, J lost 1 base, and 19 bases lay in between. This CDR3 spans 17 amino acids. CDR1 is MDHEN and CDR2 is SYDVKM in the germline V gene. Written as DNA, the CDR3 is TGTGCCAGCAGCCCCGTCAGGCCGTGGGGGAGCAATCAGCCCCAGCATTTT. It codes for CASSPVRPWGSNQPQHF.

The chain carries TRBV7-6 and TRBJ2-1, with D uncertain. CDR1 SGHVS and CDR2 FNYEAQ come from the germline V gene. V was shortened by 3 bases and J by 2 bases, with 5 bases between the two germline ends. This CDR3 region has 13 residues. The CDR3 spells CASSFFPYNEQFF. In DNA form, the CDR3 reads TGTGCCAGCAGCTTCTTCCCCTACAATGAGCAGTTCTTC.

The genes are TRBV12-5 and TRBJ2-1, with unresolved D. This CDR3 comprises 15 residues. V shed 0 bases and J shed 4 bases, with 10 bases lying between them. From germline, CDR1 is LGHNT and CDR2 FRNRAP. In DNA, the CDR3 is TGTGCTAGTGGTTTGGTAACAGAGTCTTACAATGAGCAGTTCTTC. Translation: CASGLVTESYNEQFF. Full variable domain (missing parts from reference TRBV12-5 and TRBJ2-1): DARVTQTPRHKVTEMGQEVTMRCQPILGHNTVFWYRQTMMQGLELLAYFRNRAPLDDSGMPKDRFSAEMPDATLATLKIQPSEPRDSAVYFCASGLVTESYNEQFFGPGTRLTVL.

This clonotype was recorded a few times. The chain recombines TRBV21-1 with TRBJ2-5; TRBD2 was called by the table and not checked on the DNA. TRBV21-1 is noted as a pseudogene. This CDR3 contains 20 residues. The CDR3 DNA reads TGTGCCAGCAGCAAAGCCGAACAGACTAGCGGGGAAACCTCCGTAGAGACCCAGTACTTC. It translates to CASSKAEQTSGETSVETQYF.

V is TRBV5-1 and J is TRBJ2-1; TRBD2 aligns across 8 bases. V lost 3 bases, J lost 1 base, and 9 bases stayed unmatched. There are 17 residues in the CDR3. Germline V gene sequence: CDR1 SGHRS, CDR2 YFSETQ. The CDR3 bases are TGCGCCAGCAGCTCGCCTCTAAGCGGGGGATCCTACAATGAGCAGTTCTTC. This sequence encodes CASSSPLSGGSYNEQFF.

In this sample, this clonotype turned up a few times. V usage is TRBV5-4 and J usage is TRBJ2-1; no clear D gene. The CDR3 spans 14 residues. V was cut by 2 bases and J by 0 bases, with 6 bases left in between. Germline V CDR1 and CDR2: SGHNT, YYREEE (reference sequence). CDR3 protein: CASSFVDSYNEQFF. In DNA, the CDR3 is TGTGCCAGCAGCTTCGTAGACTCCTACAATGAGCAGTTCTTC. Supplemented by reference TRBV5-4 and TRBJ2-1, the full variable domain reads ETGVTQSPTHLIKTRGQQVTLRCSSQSGHNTVSWYQQALGQGPQFIFQYYREEENGRGNFPPRFSGLQFPNYSSELNVNALELDDSALYLCASSFVDSYNEQFFGPGTRLTVL.

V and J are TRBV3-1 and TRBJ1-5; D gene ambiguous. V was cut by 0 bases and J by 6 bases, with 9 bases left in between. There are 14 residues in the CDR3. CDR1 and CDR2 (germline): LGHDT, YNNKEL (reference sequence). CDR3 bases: TGTGCCAGCAGCCAAGATACTGTTGCTCAGCCCCAGCATTTT. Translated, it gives CASSQDTVAQPQHF.

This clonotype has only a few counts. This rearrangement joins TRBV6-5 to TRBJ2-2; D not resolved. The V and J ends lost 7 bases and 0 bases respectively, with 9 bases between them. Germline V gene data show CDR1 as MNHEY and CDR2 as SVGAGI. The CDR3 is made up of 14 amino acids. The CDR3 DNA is TGTGCCAGCATTCTACGTCCGAACACCGGGGAGCTGTTTTTT. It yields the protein CASILRPNTGELFF.

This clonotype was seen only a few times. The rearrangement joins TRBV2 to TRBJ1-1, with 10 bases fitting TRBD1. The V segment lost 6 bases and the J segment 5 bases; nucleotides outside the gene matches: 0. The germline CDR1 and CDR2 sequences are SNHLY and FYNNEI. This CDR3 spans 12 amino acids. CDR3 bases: TGTGCCAGCAGGGACAGGGGGACTGAAGCTTTCTTT. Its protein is CASRDRGTEAFF.

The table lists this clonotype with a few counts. The CDR3 loop reads CAIMEGAEAFF. CDR3 DNA: TGTGCCATCATGGAGGGGGCAGAAGCTTTCTTT. The chain combines TRBV10-3 with TRBJ1-1, with 7 bases identical to TRBD1. The CDR3 has 11 residues. Germline assignment: CDR1 ENHRY and CDR2 SYGVKD. The J segment lost 8 bases and the V segment lost 7 bases, leaving 4 bases of the junction unmatched.

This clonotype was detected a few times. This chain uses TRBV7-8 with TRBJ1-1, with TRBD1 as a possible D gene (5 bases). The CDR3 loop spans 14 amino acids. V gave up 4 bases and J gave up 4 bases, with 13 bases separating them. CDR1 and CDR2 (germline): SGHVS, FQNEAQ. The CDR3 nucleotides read TGTGCCAGCAGCTCCAGGGTGGAGGCCACTGAAGCTTTCTTT. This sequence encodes CASSSRVEATEAFF.

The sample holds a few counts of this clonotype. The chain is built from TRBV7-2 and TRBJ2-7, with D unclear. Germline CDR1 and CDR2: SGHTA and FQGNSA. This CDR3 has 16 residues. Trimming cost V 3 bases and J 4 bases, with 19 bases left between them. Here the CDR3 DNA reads TGTGCCAGCAGCTTTGGATCGTGGCCCCTGTGGTACGAGCAGTACTTC. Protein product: CASSFGSWPLWYEQYF.

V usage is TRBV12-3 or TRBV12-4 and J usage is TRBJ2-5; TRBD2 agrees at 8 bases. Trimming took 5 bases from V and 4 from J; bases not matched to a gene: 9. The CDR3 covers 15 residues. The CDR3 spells CASSTVGGAGETQYF. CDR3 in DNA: TGTGCCAGCAGTACGGTCGGGGGGGCTGGAGAGACCCAGTACTTC.

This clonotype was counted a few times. The CDR3 region has the DNA TGTGCCAGCAGTTTCTACTCAGCGGGGGTAACAGATACGCAGTATTTT. Translated: CASSFYSAGVTDTQYF. This sequence joins TRBV12-3 or TRBV12-4 and TRBJ2-3; TRBD2 matches at 8 bases. CDR3 length: 16 amino acids. The V gene end was trimmed by 3 bases and the J gene end by 3 bases; junction bases not matched to a gene: 8.